The 16 T cell receptor beta chains below were found in one sample sequenced in a study of CD8+CD57+ T cells in acquired aplastic anemia. The template for TCR beta VDJ and CDR3 sequence profiling was genomic DNA. MiXCR, run by TCRdb on the reads, gives a single entry per CDR3 protein. The data contain about 40,000 distinct CDR3 sequences, about two thirds of them singletons. Sequenced sample: sorted CD4+, CD8+, or CD8+CD57+ T cells (not recorded which) from PBMCs. The receptors come from a human donor in good health, serving as a control.

This clonotype was observed a single time. The chain employs TRBV19 and TRBJ1-2; possibly TRBD1 for D (5 bases). The CDR3 covers 12 residues. Germline V CDR1 and CDR2: LNHDA, SQIVND (reference sequence). V was cut by 6 bases and J by 6 bases, with 11 bases left in between. CDR3 sequence reads: CASRKGTDGYTF. The CDR3 region has the DNA TGTGCCAGTAGGAAGGGGACGGATGGCTACACCTTC.

The chain has TRBV2 and TRBJ2-7; D uncertain. Trimming took 5 bases from V and 5 from J, leaving 7 bases between them. Germline CDR1 and CDR2: SNHLY and FYNNEI. There are 11 residues in the CDR3. As DNA, the CDR3 is TGTGCCAGCAGTCAACTCCACGAGCAGTACTTC. Its protein is CASSQLHEQYF.

With respect to this clonotype: An end of the junction differs from the germline gene, which may be a read error. The V call is TRBV11-2, the J call TRBJ1-2; 11 nucleotides line up with TRBD1. Germline V gives CDR1 SGHAT, CDR2 FQNNGV. The CDR3 contains 18 residues. The CDR3 nucleotides read TGTGCCAGCGGCTTAGAAGGACAGGGGGCTTTTAGGAACTATAGCTACACCTTC. Residues: CASGLEGQGAFRNYSYTF.

This clonotype has only a few counts. The V and J genes are TRBV7-2 and TRBJ2-5; 10 nucleotides agree with TRBD1. From germline, CDR1 is SGHTA and CDR2 FQGNSA. V gave up 5 bases and J gave up 5 bases; unmatched junction bases: 2. This CDR3 has 13 amino acids. CDR3 coding DNA: TGTGCCAGCAGCGGACAGGGGGGGGAGACCCAGTACTTC. It translates to CASSGQGGETQYF.

The chain joins TRBV25-1 to TRBJ2-6; possible D gene TRBD2, 6 bases. Trimming stripped 3 bases from V and 0 bases from J, with 6 bases between. Per germline, CDR1 MGHDK and CDR2 SYGVNS. The CDR3 runs 15 residues. Written as DNA, the CDR3 is TGTGCCAGCAGTGAGGGGGGCTCTGGGGCCAACGTCCTGACTTTC. Translating it yields CASSEGGSGANVLTF.

V and J are TRBV15 and TRBJ1-2; D gene unclear. This CDR3 spans 9 amino acids. CDR1 and CDR2 from the germline V gene are LNHNV and YYDKDF (reference sequence). The germline V and J ends were trimmed by 10 bases and 3 bases, with 3 bases remaining between them. CDR3 in DNA: TGTGCCATGGACTATGGCTACACCTTC. Its protein is CAMDYGYTF.

This chain connects TRBV20-1 to TRBJ1-1; no firm D call. CDR1 and CDR2 from the germline V gene are DFQATT and SNEGSKA (reference sequence). V was shortened by 3 bases and J by 3 bases, with 17 bases between the two germline ends. The CDR3 spans 15 residues. The CDR3 DNA sequence: TGCAGTGCTAGCTCATTTGAGGGTCGGTACACTGAAGCTTTCTTT. It is translated as CSASSFEGRYTEAFF.

The genes are TRBV10-3 and TRBJ2-7, with D possibly matching TRBD1 (5 bases). The CDR3 is 14 residues long. V was trimmed by 2 bases and J by 0 bases, leaving 8 bases between them. Germline-derived CDR1 and CDR2 are ENHRY and SYGVKD. The CDR3 spells CAISEDRTSYEQYF. The CDR3 bases are TGTGCCATCAGTGAGGACAGAACCTCCTACGAGCAGTACTTC.

This clonotype came up many times. The genes are TRBV14 and TRBJ2-7; 12 bases line up with TRBD2. The germline V gene encodes CDR1 SGHDN and CDR2 FVKESK. V lost 1 base to trimming and J lost 0 bases; unmatched junction nucleotides: 10. The CDR3 contains 19 residues. Here the CDR3 reads CASSQGFSGLAGFSYEQYF. The CDR3 nucleotides read TGTGCCAGCAGCCAAGGATTCTCCGGACTAGCGGGGTTCTCCTACGAGCAGTACTTC.

The J gene is TRBJ2-7, the V gene TRBV20-1; D remains unclear. The CDR3 totals 11 residues. Trimming took 7 bases from V and 4 from J, leaving 11 bases between them. From germline, CDR1 is DFQATT and CDR2 SNEGSKA (reference sequence). CDR3 sequence: CSGGGRYEQYF. Here the CDR3 DNA reads TGCAGTGGTGGTGGTAGATACGAGCAGTACTTC.

CDR3 residues: CASSFGSNYGYTF. CDR3 DNA: TGTGCCAGCAGTTTCGGCTCTAACTATGGCTACACCTTC. The chain couples TRBV25-1 to TRBJ1-2; D gene ambiguous. This CDR3 region has 13 residues. V was cut by 5 bases and J by 0 bases, with 7 bases left in between. The germline V gene encodes CDR1 MGHDK and CDR2 SYGVNS.

This clonotype is medium-sized (0.01 to 0.1%) within its sample. The chain joins TRBV7-8 to TRBJ2-7; D might be TRBD1 or TRBD2, each matching 5 bases. The CDR3 is 14 amino acids. With 2 bases removed from V and 4 bases from J, the gap between germline ends came to 12 bases. The germline V gene has CDR1 SGHVS and CDR2 FQNEAQ. CDR3 protein: CASSLSGTTYEQYF. The CDR3 bases are TGTGCCAGCAGCTTATCTGGGACGACGTACGAGCAGTACTTC.

The chain is built from TRBV10-2 and TRBJ2-7; maybe TRBD2 (7 bases). Germline V CDR1 and CDR2: WSHSY, SAAADI. The length of the CDR3 is 14 residues. The V end lost 3 bases, the J end lost 3 bases, and 12 bases lay between the germline ends. The DNA for the CDR3 is TGCGCCAGCAGTGACACCGGGGGGCGCTACGAGCAGTACTTC. This encodes CASSDTGGRYEQYF.

The rearrangement joins TRBV7-9 to TRBJ1-4; unclear D gene. Deletions cut 2 bases from V and 8 bases from J, with 12 bases between. The CDR3 length is 14 residues. Per germline, CDR1 SEHNR and CDR2 FQNEAQ (reference sequence). CDR3: CASSLNRDGEKLFF. The CDR3 nucleotides are TGTGCCAGCAGCTTAAATAGGGATGGCGAAAAACTGTTTTTT.

The chain combines TRBV15 with TRBJ2-7, with TRBD1 matching over 10 bases. Trimming cost V 2 bases and J 3 bases; bases outside gene matches: 4. The CDR3 runs 15 residues. CDR1 is LNHNV and CDR2 is YYDKDF in the germline V gene (reference sequence). The CDR3, as DNA: TGTGCCACCAGCAGATGGGGACAGGGGATCTACGAGCAGTACTTC. Encoded protein: CATSRWGQGIYEQYF.

The sample holds one count of this clonotype. V gene TRBV24-1 combines with J gene TRBJ1-2, with D hard to call. Germline loops: CDR1 KGHDR, CDR2 SFDVKD. With 2 bases removed from V and 4 bases from J, the gap between germline ends came to 7 bases. CDR3 length: 13 amino acids. The CDR3 nucleotides read TGTGCCACCAGTGATTCCGACCTCTATGGCTACACCTTC. It yields the protein CATSDSDLYGYTF.